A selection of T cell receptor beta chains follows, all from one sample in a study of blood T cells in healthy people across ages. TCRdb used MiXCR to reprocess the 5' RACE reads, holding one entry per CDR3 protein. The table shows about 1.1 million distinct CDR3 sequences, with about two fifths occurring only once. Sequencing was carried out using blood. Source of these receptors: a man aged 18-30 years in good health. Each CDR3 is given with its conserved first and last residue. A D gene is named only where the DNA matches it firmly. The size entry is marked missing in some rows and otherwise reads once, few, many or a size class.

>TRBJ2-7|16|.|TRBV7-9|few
CASSLDAAGWTYEQYF
TGTGCCAGCAGCTTAGATGCGGCAGGTTGGACCTACGAGCAGTACTTC
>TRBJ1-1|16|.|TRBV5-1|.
CASSLGGPGIRTEAFF
TGCGCCAGCAGCTTGGGAGGCCCGGGTATTAGGACTGAAGCTTTCTTT
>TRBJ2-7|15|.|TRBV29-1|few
CSVEVSRGAVYEQYF
TGCAGCGTTGAAGTCTCAAGGGGGGCAGTTTACGAGCAGTACTTC
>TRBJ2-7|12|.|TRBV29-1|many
CSTQTGRYEQYF
TGCAGCACCCAAACAGGGCGATACGAGCAGTACTTC
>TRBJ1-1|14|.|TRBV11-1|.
CASSPTLVGGKAFF
TGTGCCAGCAGCCCCACGTTGGTGGGAGGTAAAGCTTTCTTT
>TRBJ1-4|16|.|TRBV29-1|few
CSVDLGTGPYNEKLFF
TGCAGCGTTGATTTGGGTACCGGACCGTATAATGAAAAACTGTTTTTT
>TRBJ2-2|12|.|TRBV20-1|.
CSAAGQSGELFF
TGCAGCGCCGCCGGACAGTCCGGGGAGCTGTTTTTT
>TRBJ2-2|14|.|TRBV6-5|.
CASISGSNTGELFF
TGTGCCAGCATCAGCGGCTCGAACACCGGGGAGCTGTTTTTT
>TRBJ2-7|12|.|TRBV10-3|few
CAISKSSYEQYF
TGTGCCATCAGTAAATCGAGCTACGAGCAGTACTTC
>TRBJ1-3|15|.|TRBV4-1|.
CASSQPPGSGNTIYF
TGCGCCAGCAGCCAACCTCCGGGCTCTGGAAACACCATATATTTT
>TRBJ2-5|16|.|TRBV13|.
CASSLTDGLLQETQYF
TGTGCCAGCAGCTTAACTGACGGACTACTACAAGAGACCCAGTACTTC
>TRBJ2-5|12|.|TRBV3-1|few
CASSQWQETQYF
TGTGCCAGCAGCCAATGGCAAGAGACCCAGTACTTC
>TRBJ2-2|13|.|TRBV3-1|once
CASSPFQGGELFF
TGTGCCAGCAGCCCTTTTCAGGGCGGGGAGCTGTTTTTT